The entry below describes one T cell receptor (beta chain). What it binds is not known. TCRdb keeps only in-frame clones here, not all; method: immunoSEQ multiplex PCR. The table has about 2 million clones, around 96% seen once. The data belong to a study of shared clonotypes between healthy human individuals. In the naive CD8 group, cells lacked CD45RO and were positively selected for CCR7, so terminally differentiated effector memory CD45RA+ cells were left out. Whole-study results and caveats: Rarefaction exposed incomplete sorted-subset sequencing despite large depth.

Sequencing was performed on naive CD8+ T cells sorted from blood. The receptor's source is a man aged 18-30 years in good health.

CDR3 DNA sequence: TGTGCCAGCAGCAAAGTGGACAGGGGGCAACCTTACGAGCAGTACTTC. It codes for CASSKVDRGQPYEQYF. The rearrangement joins TRBV21-1 to TRBJ2-7; TRBD1, the table's D call, lacks a check against the DNA. TRBV21-1 is tagged as a pseudogene. CDR3 length equals 16 residues.